The clone carrying this TCR beta chain appeared many times. Its target is unknown. The sample belongs to a study of T cells after yellow fever vaccination. Study findings and constraints: Few clonotypes appeared in both CD4 and CD8 compartments. Post-booster repertoires again held most primary-vaccination clones (around 95% CD4, over 80% CD8).

A single record per CDR3 protein comes from TCRdb applying MiXCR to the 5' RACE reads. This repertoire shows a few hundred thousand distinct CDR3 sequences, roughly a sixth found once; its top ten account for roughly 17%. This CDR3 comprises 14 residues. Trimming shortened V by 8 bases and J by 0 bases, and 12 bases separated the two germline ends. Looked up from germline, CDR1 is SGHTA and CDR2 is FQGNSA. The sequence was obtained from a man between 18 and 35 years old who received the YFV17D yellow fever vaccine. This sequence joins TRBV7-2 and TRBJ2-3, with D perhaps being TRBD1 or TRBD2 (5 bases each). Sequencing was performed on PBMCs, taken roughly 5 days after the first yellow fever vaccination. CDR3 DNA: TGTGCCAGCCTCCAGGGAGCTAGCACAGATACGCAGTATTTT. This sequence encodes CASLQGASTDTQYF.